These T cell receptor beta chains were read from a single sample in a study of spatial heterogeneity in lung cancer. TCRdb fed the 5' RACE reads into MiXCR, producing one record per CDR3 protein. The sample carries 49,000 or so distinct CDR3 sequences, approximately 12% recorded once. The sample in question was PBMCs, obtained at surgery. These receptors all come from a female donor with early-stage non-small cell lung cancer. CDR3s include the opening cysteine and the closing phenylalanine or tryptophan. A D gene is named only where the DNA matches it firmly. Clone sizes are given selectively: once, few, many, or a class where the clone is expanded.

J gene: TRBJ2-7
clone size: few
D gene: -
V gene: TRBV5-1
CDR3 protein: CASRFQGTYEQYF
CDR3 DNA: TGCGCCAGCAGGTTCCAGGGGACGTACGAGCAGTACTTC

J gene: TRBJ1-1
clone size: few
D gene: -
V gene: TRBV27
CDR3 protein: CASSLSTGWMTEAFF
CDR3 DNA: TGTGCCAGCAGTTTATCTACCGGTTGGATGACTGAAGCTTTCTTT

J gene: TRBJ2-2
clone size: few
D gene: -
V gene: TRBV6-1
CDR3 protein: CASSETRADNTGELFF
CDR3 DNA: TGTGCCAGCAGCGAAACTCGGGCAGATAACACCGGGGAGCTGTTTTTT

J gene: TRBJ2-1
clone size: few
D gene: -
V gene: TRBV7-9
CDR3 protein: CASSLPESSYNEQFF
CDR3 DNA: TGTGCCAGCAGCTTACCCGAGAGCTCCTACAATGAGCAGTTCTTC

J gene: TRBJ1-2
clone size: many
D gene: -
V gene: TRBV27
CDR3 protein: CASSRPGSGYTF
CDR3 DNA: TGTGCCAGCAGTCGCCCGGGGTCTGGCTACACCTTC

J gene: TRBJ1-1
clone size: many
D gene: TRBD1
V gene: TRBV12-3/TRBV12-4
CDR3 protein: CASSPGGTEAFF
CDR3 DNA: TGTGCCAGCAGCCCAGGGGGGACTGAAGCTTTCTTT

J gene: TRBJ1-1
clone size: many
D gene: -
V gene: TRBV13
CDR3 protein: CASSPAGSVPFF
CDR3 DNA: TGTGCCAGCAGCCCCGCCGGATCAGTGCCTTTCTTT

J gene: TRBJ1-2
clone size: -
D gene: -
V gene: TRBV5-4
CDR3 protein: CASSTDGNYGYTF
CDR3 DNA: TGTGCCAGCAGCACGGACGGTAACTATGGCTACACCTTC

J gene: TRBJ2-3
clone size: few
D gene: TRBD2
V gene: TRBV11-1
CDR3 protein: CASSFTSGVLTDTQYF
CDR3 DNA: TGTGCCAGCAGCTTTACTAGCGGGGTTCTGACAGATACGCAGTATTTT

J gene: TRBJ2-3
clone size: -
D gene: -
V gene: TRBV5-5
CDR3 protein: CASSLWADTQYF
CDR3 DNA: TGTGCCAGCAGCTTGTGGGCGGATACGCAGTATTTT

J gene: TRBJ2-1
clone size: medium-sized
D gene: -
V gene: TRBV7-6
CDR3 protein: CASSLAGAGDEQFF
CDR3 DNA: TGTGCCAGCAGCTTAGCGGGGGCCGGGGACGAGCAGTTCTTC

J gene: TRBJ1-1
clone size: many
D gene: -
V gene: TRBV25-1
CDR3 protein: CARPTAIGGTEAFF
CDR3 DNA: TGTGCCAGGCCTACAGCAATTGGGGGCACTGAAGCTTTCTTT

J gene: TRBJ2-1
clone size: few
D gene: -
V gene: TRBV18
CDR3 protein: CASSPGQEEQFF
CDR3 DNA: TGTGCCAGCTCACCGGGACAAGAGGAGCAGTTCTTC

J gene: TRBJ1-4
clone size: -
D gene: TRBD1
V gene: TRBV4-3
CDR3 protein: CASSQEDRVDEKLFF
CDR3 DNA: TGCGCCAGCAGCCAGGAAGACAGGGTAGATGAAAAACTGTTTTTT

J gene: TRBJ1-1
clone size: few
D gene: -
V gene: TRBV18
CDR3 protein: CASSALRETEAFF
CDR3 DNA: TGTGCCAGCTCAGCTCTCCGGGAGACTGAAGCTTTCTTT

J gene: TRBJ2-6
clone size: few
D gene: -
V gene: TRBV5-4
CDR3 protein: CASSLGAPFGRGANVLTF
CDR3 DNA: TGTGCCAGCAGCTTGGGGGCACCTTTTGGTCGTGGGGCCAACGTCCTGACTTTC

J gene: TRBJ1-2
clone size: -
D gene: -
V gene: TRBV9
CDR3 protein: CASSDGWGTYGYTF
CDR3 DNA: TGTGCCAGCAGTGACGGATGGGGGACCTATGGCTACACCTTC

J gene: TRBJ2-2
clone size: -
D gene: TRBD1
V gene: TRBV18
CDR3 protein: CASSSLPGTGGINTGELFF
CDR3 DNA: TGTGCCAGCTCATCACTCCCCGGGACAGGGGGCATCAACACCGGGGAGCTGTTTTTT

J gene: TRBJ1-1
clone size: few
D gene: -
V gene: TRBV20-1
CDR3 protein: CSAGLGGENTEAFF
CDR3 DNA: TGCAGTGCTGGGTTGGGGGGGGAGAACACTGAAGCTTTCTTT

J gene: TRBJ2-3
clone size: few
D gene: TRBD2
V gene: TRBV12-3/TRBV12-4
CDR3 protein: CASTKLAGGPLSTDTQYF
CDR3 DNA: TGTGCCAGCACCAAATTAGCGGGGGGGCCACTCAGCACAGATACGCAGTATTTT

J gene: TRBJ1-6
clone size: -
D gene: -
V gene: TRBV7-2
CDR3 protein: CASTPGAWSPLHF
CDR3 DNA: TGTGCCAGCACCCCGGGGGCCTGGTCACCCCTCCACTTT

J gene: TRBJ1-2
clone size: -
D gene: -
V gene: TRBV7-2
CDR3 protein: CASSPGEGGYTF
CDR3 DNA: TGTGCCAGCAGCCCCGGAGAGGGTGGCTACACCTTC

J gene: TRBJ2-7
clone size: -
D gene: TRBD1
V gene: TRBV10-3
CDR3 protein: CAISRDRGQDEQYF
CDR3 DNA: TGTGCCATCAGCCGGGACAGGGGGCAGGACGAGCAGTACTTC

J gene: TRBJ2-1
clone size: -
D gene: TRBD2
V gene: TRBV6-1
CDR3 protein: CASSEAGGYNEQFF
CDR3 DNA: TGTGCCAGCAGTGAAGCGGGGGGGTACAATGAGCAGTTCTTC